Described below is a single TCR beta chain sequence and its context. This sample stems from a study of blood T cell repertoires in COVID-19. Study context: The analysed material was cDNA or gDNA that came from T cells, B-cell-depleted T cells, or PBMCs.

As handled by the study authors: Amplified reference gene primers provided the basis for estimating nucleated cell counts. Sequencing was performed with immunoSEQ multiplex PCR; in TCRdb, only in-frame clones are kept and a portion is missing. The DNA gave D and trimming, while V, J and clone size come from that table. The sample comprises more than 30,000 clones, 80% to 90% of which are singletons, and approximately 0.55% rests with the top ten. Germline V gene data show CDR1 as MNHEY and CDR2 as SVGAGI. The CDR3 runs to 12 residues. After removal of 6 bases from V and 9 bases from J, the junction contained 7 bases not matched to a gene.

The rearrangement links TRBV6-5 to TRBJ2-7, with TRBD1 matching 8 bases. This sequence originates from a woman between 40 and 50 years old with active or convalescent COVID-19. Sequencing used peripheral blood. DNA for the CDR3: TGTGCCAGCAGCTTAGACAGGGGAAGGCAGTACTTC. Translating it yields CASSLDRGRQYF.